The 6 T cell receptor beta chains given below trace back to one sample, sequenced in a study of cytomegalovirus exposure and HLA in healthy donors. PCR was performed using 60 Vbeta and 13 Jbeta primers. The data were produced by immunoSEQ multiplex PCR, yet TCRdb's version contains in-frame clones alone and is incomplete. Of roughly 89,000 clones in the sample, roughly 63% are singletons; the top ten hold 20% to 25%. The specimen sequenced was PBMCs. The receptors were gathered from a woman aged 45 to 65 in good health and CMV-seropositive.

The CDR3 DNA is TGTGCCAGCAGCTTCCCGACTAGCGGGGGGCGGGCAGATACGCAGTATTTT. This sequence encodes CASSFPTSGGRADTQYF. The chain uses TRBV7-8 and TRBJ2-3; 13 bases align to TRBD2. V trimming: 3 bases; J trimming: 4 bases; junction bases outside the gene matches: 7. The CDR3 consists of 17 residues. Germline V lookup: CDR1 SGHVS, CDR2 FQNEAQ.

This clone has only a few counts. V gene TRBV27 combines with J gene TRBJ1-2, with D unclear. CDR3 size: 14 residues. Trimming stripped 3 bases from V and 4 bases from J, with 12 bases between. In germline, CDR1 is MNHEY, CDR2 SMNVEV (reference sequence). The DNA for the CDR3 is TGTGCCAGCAGTTTCTCTTTTGCAGGCTATGGCTACACCTTC. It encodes CASSFSFAGYGYTF.

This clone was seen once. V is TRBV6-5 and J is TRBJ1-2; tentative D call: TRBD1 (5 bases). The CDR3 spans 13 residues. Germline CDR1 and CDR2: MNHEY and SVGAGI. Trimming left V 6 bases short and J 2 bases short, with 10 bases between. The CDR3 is CASRPGLNYGYTF. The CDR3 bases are TGTGCCAGCAGACCGGGACTCAACTATGGCTACACCTTC.

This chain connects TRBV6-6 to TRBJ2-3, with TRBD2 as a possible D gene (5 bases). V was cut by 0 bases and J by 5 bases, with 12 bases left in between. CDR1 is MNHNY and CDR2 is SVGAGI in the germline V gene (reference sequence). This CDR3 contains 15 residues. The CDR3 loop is CASSYSRPGGDTQYF. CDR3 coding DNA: TGTGCCAGCAGTTACTCCCGCCCCGGAGGAGATACGCAGTATTTT.

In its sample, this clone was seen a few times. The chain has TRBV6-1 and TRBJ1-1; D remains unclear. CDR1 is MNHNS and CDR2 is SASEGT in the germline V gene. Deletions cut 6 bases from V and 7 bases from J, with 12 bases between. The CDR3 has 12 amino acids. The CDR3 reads CASRGDSDEAFF. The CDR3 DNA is TGTGCCAGCAGGGGAGACTCGGATGAAGCTTTCTTT.

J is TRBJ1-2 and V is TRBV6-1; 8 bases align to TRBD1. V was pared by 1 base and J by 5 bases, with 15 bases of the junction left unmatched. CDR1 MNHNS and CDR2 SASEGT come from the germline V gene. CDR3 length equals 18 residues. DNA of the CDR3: TGTGCCAGCAGTGAAGTCCGCGCGACAGGGGAGGCGCGGTATGGCTACACCTTC. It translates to CASSEVRATGEARYGYTF.